This TCR beta chain was identified in a study of T cell responses to AZD1222 COVID-19 vaccine. About this clone itself: The target antigen is unknown.

Study-wide results and caveats: There were mostly white British donors and more females than males, and clonal diversity was possibly underestimated.

CDR1 is GTSNPN, CDR2 SVGIG, per germline (reference sequence). V lost 5 bases, J lost 4 bases, and 11 bases lay in between. This CDR3 region has 12 residues. Assay: immunoSEQ multiplex PCR; the TCRdb copy retains only in-frame clones and omits some. The sample holds approximately 180,000 clones, just over 90% seen once. This material consisted of peripheral blood, taken 28 days after the second dose of the MenACWY control vaccine. This TCR came from an adult who received the MenACWY meningococcal vaccine as a control. This chain joins TRBV30 and TRBJ1-1, with TRBD1 as a possible D gene (5 bases). CDR3 residues: CAWGGPSTEAFF. The CDR3 DNA reads as TGTGCCTGGGGGGGTCCCTCCACTGAAGCTTTCTTT. The full variable domain, in which reference TRBV30 and TRBJ1-1 provide the parts outside the CDR3, is SQTIHQWPATLVQPVGSPLSLECTVEGTSNPNLYWYRQAAGRGLQLLFYSVGIGQISSEVPQNLSASRPQDRQFILSSKKLLLSDSGFYLCAWGGPSTEAFFGQGTRLTVV.